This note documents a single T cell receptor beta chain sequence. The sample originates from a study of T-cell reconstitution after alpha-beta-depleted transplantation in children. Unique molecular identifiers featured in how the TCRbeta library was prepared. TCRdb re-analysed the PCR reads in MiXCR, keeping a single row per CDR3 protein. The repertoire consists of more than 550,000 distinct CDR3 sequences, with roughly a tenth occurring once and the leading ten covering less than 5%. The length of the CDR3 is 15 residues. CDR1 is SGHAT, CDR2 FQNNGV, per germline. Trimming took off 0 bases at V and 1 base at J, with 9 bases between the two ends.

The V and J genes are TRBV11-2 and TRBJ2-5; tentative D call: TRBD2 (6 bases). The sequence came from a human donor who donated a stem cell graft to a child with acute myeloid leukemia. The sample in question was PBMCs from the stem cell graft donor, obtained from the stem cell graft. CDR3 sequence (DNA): TGTGCCAGCAGCTTAGAGGGACTCCCCCAAGAGACCCAGTACTTC. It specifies CASSLEGLPQETQYF.